Each of the 22 T cell receptor beta chains below was sequenced from the same sample in a study of tumour-infiltrating T cells in Burkitt lymphoma. The repertoire was sequenced with immunoSEQ multiplex PCR; TCRdb's copy has only in-frame clones and lacks some. This table holds more than 8,500 clones, 62% found once. Sequencing used tumor tissue. These receptors all come from a human donor with diffuse large B-cell lymphoma.

This clone was seen only a few times. The chain carries TRBV27 and TRBJ2-7; a weak D match, TRBD1 (6 bases). CDR1 is MNHEY and CDR2 is SMNVEV in the germline V gene (reference sequence). The CDR3 consists of 15 residues. The ends were cut back, 4 bases at V and 3 bases at J, with 16 bases in the middle. This CDR3 reads CASSSLGQSVYEQYF. In nucleotides, the CDR3 is TGTGCCAGCAGTTCTCTTGGACAGAGTGTCTACGAGCAGTACTTC.

The DNA for the CDR3 is TGTGCCTGGAGTGTGGAGGGGAACACTGAAGCTTTCTTT. Translating gives CAWSVEGNTEAFF. The genes are TRBV30 and TRBJ1-1; D is unclear. V lost 0 bases and J 1 base, leaving 6 bases between the germline ends. CDR1 is GTSNPN, CDR2 SVGIG, per germline (reference sequence). This CDR3 contains 13 residues.

V usage is TRBV10-3 and J usage is TRBJ1-4, with D unresolved. This CDR3 has 16 amino acids. Germline CDR1 is ENHRY and CDR2 is SYGVKD. Deletions cut 1 base from V and 6 bases from J, with 15 bases between. CDR3 in DNA: TGTGCCATCAGTGAGTACAAAGCGAACCGTTATGAAAAACTGTTTTTT. It codes for CAISEYKANRYEKLFF.

CDR3 amino acids: CASSLGLRGNQETQYF. In nucleotides, the CDR3 is TGTGCCAGCAGCTTAGGTCTACGGGGAAACCAAGAGACCCAGTACTTC. V usage is TRBV11-3 and J usage is TRBJ2-5; D might be TRBD2 (5 bases). The CDR3 sequence is 16 residues long. Looked up from germline, CDR1 is SGHNT and CDR2 is YENEEA. V shed 1 base and J shed 0 bases, with 12 bases lying between them.

This clone was counted a single time. The chain has TRBV5-1 and TRBJ1-1; D call uncertain. The CDR3 extends over 15 amino acids. From germline, CDR1 is SGHRS and CDR2 YFSETQ. Deletions cut 4 bases from V and 6 bases from J, with 19 bases between. The CDR3 bases are TGCGCCAGCAGCGTTTCAGCGGGGTTGGGCGCTGAAGCTTTCTTT. It translates to CASSVSAGLGAEAFF.

V is TRBV28 and J is TRBJ2-2; D unresolved. Germline values: CDR1 MDHEN, CDR2 SYDVKM. The CDR3 extends over 12 amino acids. Between the trimmed V and J ends, which lost 3 bases and 4 bases, there was a span of 3 bases. DNA of the CDR3: TGTGCCAGCAGTTTGAGCACCGGGGAGCTGTTTTTT. This codes for CASSLSTGELFF.

The chain has TRBV23-1 and TRBJ1-5, with D possibly matching TRBD1 (5 bases). TRBV23-1 is an ORF, with its function uncertain. Trimming shortened V by 3 bases and J by 5 bases, and 17 bases separated the two germline ends. CDR3 size: 16 residues. CDR3 sequence (DNA): TGCGCCAGCAGTCACTTGATTCATGGGGGATATCAGCCCCAGCATTTT. Protein sequence: CASSHLIHGGYQPQHF.

Only a few counts were recorded for this clone. The genes are TRBV19 and TRBJ2-2; weak D call: TRBD1 (6 bases). This CDR3 contains 15 residues. V was trimmed by 3 bases and J by 4 bases, leaving 12 bases between them. CDR1 LNHDA and CDR2 SQIVND come from the germline V gene (reference sequence). CDR3 in amino acids: CASSIDRLLTGELFF. DNA for the CDR3: TGTGCCAGTAGTATCGACAGGCTACTCACCGGGGAGCTGTTTTTT.

V is TRBV11-2 and J is TRBJ2-5; possible D gene TRBD2, 6 bases. Trimming took 1 base from V and 2 from J, leaving 14 bases between them. The CDR3 is made up of 16 amino acids. Per the germline V gene, CDR1 is SGHAT and CDR2 is FQNNGV. CDR3 DNA: TGTGCCAGCAGCTTAGTAATGGGACTGCATCAAGAGACCCAGTACTTC. Amino acids: CASSLVMGLHQETQYF.

The gene calls are TRBV29-1 and TRBJ1-2, with TRBD1 matching 9 bases. J was trimmed by 2 bases and V by 3 bases; bases with no gene match: 4. Germline V CDR1 and CDR2: SQVTM, ANQGSEA. The CDR3 has 14 residues. This CDR3 is CSVEPTGGNYGYTF. The CDR3 DNA is TGCAGCGTTGAGCCGACAGGGGGGAACTATGGCTACACCTTC.

The chain has TRBV10-3 and TRBJ1-1; D is uncertain. V shed 4 bases and J shed 1 base, with 16 bases lying between them. This CDR3 contains 16 residues. Germline V gene lookup returns CDR1 ENHRY and CDR2 SYGVKD. Here the CDR3 DNA reads TGTGCCATCAGTGGCCCTCCGGAGGGTACGAACACTGAAGCTTTCTTT. Amino acid sequence: CAISGPPEGTNTEAFF.

This clone was seen just once. V is TRBV5-4 and J is TRBJ1-1; 7 positions agree with TRBD1. CDR1 is SGHNT and CDR2 is YYREEE in the germline V gene (reference sequence). There are 13 residues in the CDR3. The J segment lost 1 base and the V segment lost 4 bases, leaving 1 base of the junction unmatched. Written as DNA, the CDR3 is TGTGCCAGCAGCCGACAGGGGAACACTGAAGCTTTCTTT. Amino acids: CASSRQGNTEAFF.

This clone was counted only a few times. The V call is TRBV5-4, the J call TRBJ1-2; D gene uncertain. V dropped 5 bases and J dropped 5 bases, with 16 bases sitting between them. This CDR3 has 14 residues. In germline, CDR1 is SGHNT, CDR2 YYREEE (reference sequence). The CDR3, as DNA: TGTGCCAGCAGTCCCTTTAATGGGGTTTATGGCTACACCTTC. Translated: CASSPFNGVYGYTF.

The chain couples TRBV27 to TRBJ1-1; no definite D call. The CDR3 contains 12 residues. Germline lookup yields CDR1 MNHEY and CDR2 SMNVEV (reference sequence). V dropped 8 bases and J dropped 1 base, with 8 bases sitting between them. The CDR3 region is CASFRGNTEAFF. The DNA for the CDR3 is TGTGCCAGCTTCCGGGGGAACACTGAAGCTTTCTTT.

This clone rates as medium-sized. This rearrangement joins TRBV5-1 to TRBJ1-3; possible D gene TRBD1, 5 bases. CDR1 is SGHRS, CDR2 YFSETQ, per germline. Trimming left V 0 bases short and J 0 bases short, with 10 bases between. The CDR3 totals 16 residues. CDR3 in DNA: TGCGCCAGCAGCTTGGCGGGGGAATCCTCTGGAAACACCATATATTTT. It yields the protein CASSLAGESSGNTIYF.

This clone is labeled as medium-sized (0.01 to 0.1%). The V gene is TRBV5-1, the J gene TRBJ1-1; 12 positions agree with TRBD1. CDR3 length equals 15 residues. V lost 7 bases and J lost 2; bases outside the gene matches: 6. Germline CDR1 SGHRS, CDR2 YFSETQ. The CDR3 nucleotides read TGCGCCAGCGGGACAGGGGGCAATGTCAACACTGAAGCTTTCTTT. Its translation: CASGTGGNVNTEAFF.

This clone has a handful of counts. CDR3 DNA: TGTGCCAGCGGCGGTAGGGGAGCCCAGCCCCAGCATTTT. It specifies CASGGRGAQPQHF. The chain recombines TRBV27 with TRBJ1-5; the D gene is possibly TRBD1 (5 bases). Per the germline V gene, CDR1 is MNHEY and CDR2 is SMNVEV (reference sequence). V lost 8 bases and J 7 bases, leaving 15 bases between the germline ends. The CDR3 totals 13 residues.

The chain combines TRBV7-6 with TRBJ2-5, with a tentative D call TRBD2 (6 bases). Germline V lookup: CDR1 SGHVS, CDR2 FNYEAQ. Deletions cut 5 bases from V and 1 base from J, with 11 bases between. This CDR3 region has 14 residues. In DNA form, the CDR3 reads TGTGCCAGCAGCCGCGGAGGGGTCCAAGAGACCCAGTACTTC. Translated, it gives CASSRGGVQETQYF.

The rearrangement uses TRBV7-8 and TRBJ2-7, with 7 nucleotides matching TRBD2. The CDR3 totals 16 residues. From germline, CDR1 is SGHVS and CDR2 FQNEAQ. V lost 1 base, J lost 3 bases, and 9 bases stayed unmatched. The CDR3 here is CASSLVSGSGFYEQYF. The CDR3 coding sequence is TGTGCCAGCAGCTTAGTGTCGGGTAGCGGGTTCTACGAGCAGTACTTC.

This rearrangement joins TRBV18 to TRBJ2-5; D might be TRBD2 (5 bases). CDR3 size: 16 residues. Germline CDR1 KGHSH, CDR2 LQKENI. V gave up 0 bases and J gave up 4 bases, with 15 bases separating them. The DNA for the CDR3 is TGTGCCAGCTCACCACCGGTAGAGGGTTGGGCAGAGACCCAGTACTTC. Translating gives CASSPPVEGWAETQYF. The entire variable domain, with the rest obtained from reference TRBV18 and TRBJ2-5, is as follows: NAGVMQNPRHLVRRRGQEARLRCSPMKGHSHVYWYRQLPEEGLKFMVYLQKENIIDESGMPKERFSAEFPKEGPSILRIQQVVRGDSAAYFCASSPPVEGWAETQYFGPGTRLLVL.

The V call is TRBV5-1, the J call TRBJ2-7, with TRBD1 matching over 9 bases. This CDR3 comprises 14 residues. Looked up from germline, CDR1 is SGHRS and CDR2 is YFSETQ. The trim removed 6 bases at V and 5 bases at J, leaving 9 bases unmatched. CDR3 nucleotide sequence: TGCGCCAGCAAGGTTTGGGACAGGGTCAACGAGCAGTACTTC. It yields the protein CASKVWDRVNEQYF.

This chain joins TRBV28 and TRBJ1-2, with D tentatively TRBD1 (5 bases). Germline CDR1 and CDR2: MDHEN and SYDVKM. The V and J ends lost 4 bases and 1 base respectively, with 13 bases between them. This CDR3 comprises 15 residues. The CDR3 sequence: CASSYQGANNYGYTF. The CDR3 DNA is TGTGCCAGCAGTTATCAAGGGGCAAATAACTATGGCTACACCTTC.